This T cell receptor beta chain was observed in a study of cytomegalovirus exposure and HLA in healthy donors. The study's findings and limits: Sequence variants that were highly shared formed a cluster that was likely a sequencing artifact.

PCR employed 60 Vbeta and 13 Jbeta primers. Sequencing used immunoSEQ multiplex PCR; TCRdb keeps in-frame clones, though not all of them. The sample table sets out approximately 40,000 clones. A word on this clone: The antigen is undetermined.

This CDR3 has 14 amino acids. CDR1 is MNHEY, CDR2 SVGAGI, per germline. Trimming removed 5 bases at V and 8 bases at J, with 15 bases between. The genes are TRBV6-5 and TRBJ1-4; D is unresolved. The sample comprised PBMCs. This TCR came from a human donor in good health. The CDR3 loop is CASSPGSFPEKLFF. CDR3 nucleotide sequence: TGTGCCAGCAGTCCCGGTAGCTTCCCCGAAAAACTGTTTTTT.